The T cell receptor beta chain described here comes from a study of T cell responses to AZD1222 COVID-19 vaccine. Some clones are missing from TCRdb's copy, which holds only in-frame ones; the method was immunoSEQ multiplex PCR. The repertoire includes tens of thousands of clones, almost 90% of them detected once, and approximately 8.7% sits in the top ten. Trimming took 2 bases from V and 3 from J; bases not matched to a gene: 7. Germline-derived CDR1 and CDR2 are SGHDN and FVKESK. The CDR3 covers 16 residues. This chain links TRBV14 with TRBJ2-1; TRBD1 aligns across 7 bases. The sample was peripheral blood, taken on day 0 of AZD1222 vaccination. This TCR was sampled from an adult in good health. The CDR3 nucleotides are TGTGCCAGCAGCCAATCGGGCAGGGGGAGCTACAATGAGCAGTTCTTC. This translates into CASSQSGRGSYNEQFF.